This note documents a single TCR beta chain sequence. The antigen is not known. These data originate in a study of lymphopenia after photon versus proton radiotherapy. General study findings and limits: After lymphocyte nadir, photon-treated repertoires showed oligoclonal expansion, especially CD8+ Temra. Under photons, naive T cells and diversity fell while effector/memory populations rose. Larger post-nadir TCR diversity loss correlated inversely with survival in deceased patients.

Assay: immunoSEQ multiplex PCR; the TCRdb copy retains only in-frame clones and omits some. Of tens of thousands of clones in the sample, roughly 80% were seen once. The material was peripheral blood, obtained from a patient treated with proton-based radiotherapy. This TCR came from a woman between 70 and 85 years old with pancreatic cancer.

Here the CDR3 DNA reads TGTGCCAGCAGTGAATGGTATAATGAAAAACTGTTTTTT. Translation gives CASSEWYNEKLFF. The V and J genes are TRBV6-1 and TRBJ1-4; D gene ambiguous. The V end was cut by 2 bases, the J end by 4 bases, with 5 bases between. Germline values: CDR1 MNHNS, CDR2 SASEGT. The CDR3 is 13 residues long.